Listed below are T cell receptor beta chains from one sample, sequenced in a study of shared clonotypes between healthy human individuals. Clones were sequenced by immunoSEQ multiplex PCR, and TCRdb holds only the in-frame ones, with some missing. There are millions of clones in the sample; approximately 94% occur only once, and about 1.5% lies in the top ten. The material sequenced was naive CD8+ T cells from PBMCs. The source is a man between 18 and 35 years old in good health. Some clones in this sample may be carry-over from other donors' samples. Each CDR3 is given with its conserved first and last residue. D genes are given only for firm matches. Some rows have no size entry. The others give once, few or many, or a class for an expanded clone.

D	V	length	size	J	DNA	CDR3
TRBD2	TRBV27	16	.	TRBJ2-1	TGTGCCAGCAGGAAGACTAGCGGGAGCTCCTACAATGAGCAGTTCTTC	CASRKTSGSSYNEQFF
.	TRBV9	15	.	TRBJ1-3	TGTGCCAGCAGCGTACAGGGCTTCTCTGGAAACACCATATATTTT	CASSVQGFSGNTIYF
.	TRBV5-1	15	.	TRBJ2-1	TGCGCCAGCAGCTTGTATGGCGGGACGGGCAATGAGCAGTTCTTC	CASSLYGGTGNEQFF
.	TRBV27	16	.	TRBJ2-1	TGTGCCAGCAGTTTAGGTCCACAGGTAGTTAGGAATGAGCAGTTCTTC	CASSLGPQVVRNEQFF
.	TRBV12-5	15	.	TRBJ1-2	TGTGCTAGTGGTTTTCAGGGGACTTACCACTATGGCTACACCTTC	CASGFQGTYHYGYTF
TRBD1	TRBV9	15	.	TRBJ2-7	TGTGCCAGCAGCGTAGGCCAGGGGGCTCCCTACGAGCAGTACTTC	CASSVGQGAPYEQYF
TRBD1	TRBV11-2	16	.	TRBJ2-7	TGTGCCAGCAGCCCGGACACAGGGACAGCCTCCTACGAGCAGTACTTC	CASSPDTGTASYEQYF
TRBD1	TRBV5-6	15	.	TRBJ2-1	TGTGCCAGCAGGGCTGGGACAGCCCCCTACAATGAGCAGTTCTTC	CASRAGTAPYNEQFF
.	TRBV19	15	.	TRBJ2-7	TGTGCCAGTAGTGTAACCATGAGACCGGCCTACGAGCAGTACTTC	CASSVTMRPAYEQYF
TRBD2	TRBV19	16	.	TRBJ2-1	TGTGCCAGTAGTACCTCGGGACTAGCGGGATGGTATGAGCAGTTCTTC	CASSTSGLAGWYEQFF
.	TRBV5-1	18	.	TRBJ2-1	TGCGCCAGCAGCTTGACCTTCATCGCGGATAGCTCCTACAATGAGCAGTTCTTC	CASSLTFIADSSYNEQFF
.	TRBV2	17	once	TRBJ1-4	TGTGCCAGCAAGAAGTCCGGGACGGCACGTGGAAGTGAAAAACTGTTTTTT	CASKKSGTARGSEKLFF
.	TRBV5-6	14	few	TRBJ1-1	TGTGCCAGCAGCCCAATAGGAACAGTAGGTGGAGCTTTCTTT	CASSPIGTVGGAFF
TRBD2	TRBV27	16	.	TRBJ2-1	TGTGCCAGCAGTCCGTCCGGCGGGGGGACCTACAATGAGCAGTTCTTC	CASSPSGGGTYNEQFF
.	TRBV27	11	.	TRBJ2-7	TGTGCCAGCGGATACACCTACGAGCAGTACTTC	CASGYTYEQYF
.	TRBV7-9	15	.	TRBJ2-7	TGTGCCAGCAGCTTAGCGGGCCTCACAGTCTACGAGCAGTACTTC	CASSLAGLTVYEQYF
TRBD1	TRBV7-9	17	.	TRBJ2-7	TGTGCCAGCAGCTTAGATACAGGGGATTGGGGGCTCTACGAGCAGTACTTC	CASSLDTGDWGLYEQYF
TRBD1	TRBV30	12	.	TRBJ2-1	TGTGCCTCGGACAGGGTCTACAATGAGCAGTTCTTC	CASDRVYNEQFF
TRBD2	TRBV28	17	.	TRBJ2-7	TGTGCCAGCAGTTCCCACCCGGGACTAGCGGGAGGTTACGAGCAGTACTTC	CASSSHPGLAGGYEQYF
.	TRBV4-3	17	.	TRBJ2-3	TGCGCCAGCAGCCAAGATCCGGGCCCGTCGGGCACAGATACGCAGTATTTT	CASSQDPGPSGTDTQYF